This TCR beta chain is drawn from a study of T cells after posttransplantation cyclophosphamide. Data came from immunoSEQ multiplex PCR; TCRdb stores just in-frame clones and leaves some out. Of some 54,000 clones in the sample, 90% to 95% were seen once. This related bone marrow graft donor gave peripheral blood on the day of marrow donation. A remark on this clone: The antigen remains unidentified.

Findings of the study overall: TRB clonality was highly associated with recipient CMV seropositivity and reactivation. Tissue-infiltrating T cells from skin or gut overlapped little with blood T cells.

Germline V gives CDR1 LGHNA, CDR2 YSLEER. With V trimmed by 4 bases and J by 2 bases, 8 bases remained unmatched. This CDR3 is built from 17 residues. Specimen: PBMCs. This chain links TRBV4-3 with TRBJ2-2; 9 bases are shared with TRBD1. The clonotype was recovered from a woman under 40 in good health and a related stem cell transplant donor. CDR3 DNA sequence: TGCGCCAGCAGCCGGCAGACAGGGGGGGCTAACACCGGGGAGCTGTTTTTT. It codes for CASSRQTGGANTGELFF.